This T cell receptor beta chain is drawn from a study of identical twins. From the 5' RACE reads, TCRdb called clonotypes with MiXCR, one entry per CDR3 protein. The top ten clones hold 13% of a sample with 600,000 to 850,000 distinct CDR3 sequences, 15% to 20% of them seen once. Only a few counts were recorded for this clonotype. Healthy Caucasian individuals made up all the donors. With 6 bases removed from V and 10 bases from J, the gap between germline ends came to 13 bases. CDR3 length: 11 amino acids. Germline V lookup: CDR1 DFQATT, CDR2 SNEGSKA (reference sequence). This sample was also put to use in a study of T cells expressing NK-cell markers. Per that paper: Beta-chain profiling covered CD3+CD56+NKG2C+, CD3+CD56+NKG2C- and CD3+CD56-NKG2C+ sorted subsets. Expanded NKG2C+ T cell clones were not confirmed as HCMV-specific.

The V call is TRBV20-1, the J call TRBJ2-1; D perhaps matches TRBD2 (6 bases). Sequences were obtained from PBMCs. The TCR comes from a woman younger than 35 in good health. The chain's CDR3 is CSAKPSGEQFF. CDR3 coding DNA: TGCAGTGCCAAACCCAGCGGGGAGCAGTTCTTC.